These 20 T cell receptor beta chains were all obtained from the same sample, sequenced in a study of cytomegalovirus exposure and HLA in healthy donors. The assay was immunoSEQ multiplex PCR, and TCRdb's table has in-frame clones only and misses some. This sample has some 160,000 clones, with approximately 90% found just once. Sequencing used PBMCs. These TCRs come from a young man in good health and CMV-seronegative.

The V call is TRBV5-1, the J call TRBJ2-3, with TRBD2 identical over 10 bases. Germline-derived CDR1 and CDR2 are SGHRS and YFSETQ. The CDR3 contains 16 residues. J gave up 3 bases and V 3 bases, and 7 bases lay outside the gene matches. CDR3 in amino acids: CASSYNPGLATDTQYF. The CDR3 DNA reads TGCGCCAGCAGCTACAATCCGGGACTAGCGACAGATACGCAGTATTTT. Combining the CDR3 with reference TRBV5-1 and TRBJ2-3 gives the whole variable domain KAGVTQTPRYLIKTRGQQVTLSCSPISGHRSVSWYQQTPGQGLQFLFEYFSETQRNKGNFPGRFSGRQFSNSRSEMNVSTLELGDSALYLCASSYNPGLATDTQYFGPGTRLTVL.

The rearrangement links TRBV2 to TRBJ2-7; D possibly corresponds to TRBD1 (6 bases). This CDR3 region has 13 residues. The germline V and J ends were trimmed by 5 bases and 5 bases, with 13 bases remaining between them. Germline V CDR1 and CDR2: SNHLY, FYNNEI. The CDR3 sequence is CASSLVQGNEQYF. The CDR3, as DNA: TGTGCCAGCAGTTTAGTTCAGGGGAACGAGCAGTACTTC. Supplemented by reference TRBV2 and TRBJ2-7, the full variable domain reads EPEVTQTPSHQVTQMGQEVILRCVPISNHLYFYWYRQILGQKVEFLVSFYNNEISEKSEIFDDQFSVERPDGSNFTLKIRSTKLEDSAMYFCASSLVQGNEQYFGPGTRLTVT.

This clone was counted a single time. The chain has TRBV5-1 and TRBJ2-7, with D maybe TRBD2 (5 bases). Trimming took off 2 bases at V and 4 bases at J, with 25 bases between the two ends. CDR1 and CDR2 (germline): SGHRS, YFSETQ. The CDR3 totals 18 residues. CDR3 region: CASSFTWVLGETVYEQYF. CDR3 bases: TGCGCCAGCAGCTTTACGTGGGTACTTGGGGAGACGGTTTACGAGCAGTACTTC.

This clone was seen just once. The chain links TRBV7-9 to TRBJ2-2; no definite D call. The germline V gene has CDR1 SEHNR and CDR2 FQNEAQ (reference sequence). This CDR3 is built from 14 residues. Trimming took off 4 bases at V and 4 bases at J, with 10 bases between the two ends. CDR3 DNA: TGTGCCAGCAGCTCGAGGCAGAGCACCGGGGAGCTGTTTTTT. Its translation: CASSSRQSTGELFF.

V usage is TRBV5-6 and J usage is TRBJ2-1; TRBD1 agrees at 8 bases. Germline CDR1 is SGHDT and CDR2 is YYEEEE. CDR3 length: 15 residues. J lost 9 bases, V lost 3 bases, and 11 bases had no gene match. The CDR3 spells CASSSRDRPWGEQFF. In DNA, the CDR3 is TGTGCCAGCAGCTCCCGGGACAGGCCATGGGGTGAGCAGTTCTTC.

This clone was counted once. The V and J genes are TRBV11-2 and TRBJ2-3; 7 bases map to TRBD2. Germline trimming cut 3 bases from V and 1 base from J; bases unmatched to any gene: 4. CDR1 SGHAT and CDR2 FQNNGV come from the germline V gene. This CDR3 comprises 15 residues. The chain's CDR3 is CASSFRGDRTDTQYF. As DNA, the CDR3 is TGTGCCAGCAGCTTCCGGGGGGACCGCACAGATACGCAGTATTTT.

J is TRBJ1-2 and V is TRBV7-8; 8 bases align to TRBD1. The CDR3 totals 14 residues. V lost 1 base, J lost 8 bases, and 6 bases stayed unmatched. Germline V lookup: CDR1 SGHVS, CDR2 FQNEAQ. In DNA form, the CDR3 reads TGTGCCAGCAGCTTAGGGACAGGGCTTCAAGGCTACACCTTC. Translation: CASSLGTGLQGYTF. The whole variable domain, remainder taken from reference TRBV7-8 and TRBJ1-2, is GAGVSQSPRYKVAKRGQDVALRCDPISGHVSLFWYQQALGQGPEFLTYFQNEAQLDKSGLPSDRFFAERPEGSVSTLKIQRTQQEDSAVYLCASSLGTGLQGYTFGSGTRLTVV.

V and J are TRBV19 and TRBJ2-2; maybe TRBD1 (6 bases). The germline CDR1 and CDR2 sequences are LNHDA and SQIVND (reference sequence). Between the trimmed V and J ends, which lost 4 bases and 7 bases, there was a span of 10 bases. The CDR3 is 13 residues long. The CDR3 sequence: CASSTQGNGELFF. CDR3 sequence (DNA): TGTGCCAGTAGTACACAGGGAAACGGGGAGCTGTTTTTT. Together with reference TRBV19 and TRBJ2-2, the CDR3 gives the full variable domain: DGGITQSPKYLFRKEGQNVTLSCEQNLNHDAMYWYRQDPGQGLRLIYYSQIVNDFQKGDIAEGYSVSREKKESFPLTVTSAQKNPTAFYLCASSTQGNGELFFGEGSRLTVL.

The chain couples TRBV6-5 to TRBJ2-7; TRBD1 matches 9 bases. After removal of 6 bases from V and 4 bases from J, the junction contained 4 bases not matched to a gene. The germline gives CDR1 MNHEY, CDR2 SVGAGI. The CDR3 totals 13 residues. CDR3 residues: CASSRDRGYEQYV. For the CDR3, the DNA is TGTGCCAGCAGCCGAGACAGGGGGTACGAGCAGTACGTC.

This rearrangement joins TRBV12-5 to TRBJ1-1; D may be TRBD1 (6 bases). The CDR3 consists of 15 residues. V was cut by 5 bases and J by 1 base, with 14 bases left in between. Germline lookup yields CDR1 LGHNT and CDR2 FRNRAP. CDR3 DNA sequence: TGTGCTAGTGGTCCGGAAGGGACACCGAACACTGAAGCTTTCTTT. This codes for CASGPEGTPNTEAFF.

The V gene is TRBV5-1, the J gene TRBJ1-1, with 11 positions matching TRBD1. The CDR3 length is 19 residues. J was trimmed by 0 bases and V by 4 bases; bases with no gene match: 14. Germline CDR1 reads SGHRS; CDR2 reads YFSETQ. The CDR3 nucleotides are TGCGCCAGCAGCGGAGAAATCGTTAGGACAGGGGGCCTGAACACTGAAGCTTTCTTT. Translated, it gives CASSGEIVRTGGLNTEAFF.

The chain combines TRBV5-1 with TRBJ1-3, with D unclear. The V gene's germline CDR1 is SGHRS and CDR2 YFSETQ. The V and J ends lost 4 bases and 0 bases respectively, with 8 bases between them. CDR3 length: 14 amino acids. The CDR3 reads CASSSDTSGNTIYF. CDR3 nucleotides: TGCGCCAGCAGCAGCGATACCTCTGGAAACACCATATATTTT.

This clone has only a few counts. The chain links TRBV19 to TRBJ1-5, with TRBD1 identical over 8 bases. Germline V gene lookup returns CDR1 LNHDA and CDR2 SQIVND (reference sequence). Losses at the gene ends were 0 bases for V and 6 bases for J; bases not matched to a gene: 4. This CDR3 has 15 amino acids. This CDR3 is CASSIDPGGSQPQHF. In nucleotides, the CDR3 is TGTGCCAGTAGTATAGATCCAGGGGGCAGTCAGCCCCAGCATTTT.

The CDR3 coding sequence is TGCGCCAGCAGCTTTCAACAGGGACTACAAGAGACCCAGTACTTC. Its protein is CASSFQQGLQETQYF. This chain uses TRBV5-1 with TRBJ2-5; TRBD2 might be the D (7 bases). CDR3 length: 15 residues. Trimming shortened V by 2 bases and J by 2 bases, and 13 bases separated the two germline ends. CDR1 is SGHRS and CDR2 is YFSETQ in the germline V gene.

The chain employs TRBV5-6 and TRBJ2-7; no firm D call. This CDR3 is 13 amino acids long. V lost 1 base, J lost 1 base, and 6 bases lay in between. Germline CDR1 SGHDT, CDR2 YYEEEE. The CDR3 spells CASSLTASYEQYV. The CDR3 bases are TGTGCCAGCAGCTTGACAGCATCCTACGAGCAGTACGTC.

CDR3 DNA sequence: TGTGCCAGCAGCGGCCGGGACAGGGTCGAGTCATACAATGAGCAGTTCTTC. Amino acid sequence: CASSGRDRVESYNEQFF. The chain has TRBV5-6 and TRBJ2-1, with 9 bases identical to TRBD1. The germline gives CDR1 SGHDT, CDR2 YYEEEE. With 4 bases clipped from V and 4 bases from J, the junction kept 12 bases outside the gene matches. The CDR3 runs 17 residues.

This clone has only one observation. The V and J genes are TRBV5-1 and TRBJ2-1; possible D gene TRBD2, 7 bases. Trimming stripped 3 bases from V and 9 bases from J, with 22 bases between. CDR3 size: 16 residues. Germline lookup yields CDR1 SGHRS and CDR2 YFSETQ. The CDR3 coding sequence is TGCGCCAGCAGCTCCTGGGGGGGAATGGCAGGGGTTGAGCAGTTCTTC. This gives the protein CASSSWGGMAGVEQFF.

The V call is TRBV11-3, the J call TRBJ2-2; D call uncertain. V was trimmed by 5 bases and J by 5 bases, leaving 12 bases between them. In germline, CDR1 is SGHNT, CDR2 YENEEA. This CDR3 contains 14 residues. CDR3 sequence (DNA): TGTGCCAGCAGCCCCCCGACTGGGACCGGGGAGCTGTTTTTT. Protein sequence: CASSPPTGTGELFF.

The chain is built from TRBV19 and TRBJ1-5; TRBD1 matches 8 bases. From germline, CDR1 is LNHDA and CDR2 SQIVND (reference sequence). V was clipped by 1 base and J by 7 bases; unmatched bases: 3. This CDR3 has 14 amino acids. DNA of the CDR3: TGTGCCAGTAGTATAGGGACAGGGCGGCAGCCCCAGCATTTT. Translation: CASSIGTGRQPQHF.

This clone appeared a single time. This chain connects TRBV6-5 to TRBJ2-3; D remains ambiguous. V lost 4 bases to trimming and J lost 5 bases, with 4 bases between them. The CDR3 runs 11 residues. Germline values: CDR1 MNHEY, CDR2 SVGAGI. The CDR3 coding sequence is TGTGCCAGCAGTTTCAAAGATACGCAGTATTTT. Its protein product is CASSFKDTQYF.